This T cell receptor beta chain was obtained from a study of beta chain features in type 1 diabetes. What was sequenced were expressed TCRB transcripts, since all of the isolated RNA had been reverse transcribed. The repertoire was sequenced with immunoSEQ multiplex PCR; TCRdb's copy has only in-frame clones and lacks some. The sample records around 450,000 clones, over 10% being singletons. V was cut by 1 base and J by 0 bases, with 9 bases left in between. Germline V gives CDR1 SNHLY, CDR2 FYNNEI. The CDR3 runs to 15 residues. In its sample, this clone was seen a few times. The TCR originated in a woman aged 18-35 years in good health. The chain uses TRBV2 and TRBJ2-5; D is unclear. Sequencing used naive CD4+ T cells from blood. In nucleotides, the CDR3 is TGTGCCAGCAGTGAAGTATCCTATTACCAAGAGACCCAGTACTTC. Its protein product is CASSEVSYYQETQYF.